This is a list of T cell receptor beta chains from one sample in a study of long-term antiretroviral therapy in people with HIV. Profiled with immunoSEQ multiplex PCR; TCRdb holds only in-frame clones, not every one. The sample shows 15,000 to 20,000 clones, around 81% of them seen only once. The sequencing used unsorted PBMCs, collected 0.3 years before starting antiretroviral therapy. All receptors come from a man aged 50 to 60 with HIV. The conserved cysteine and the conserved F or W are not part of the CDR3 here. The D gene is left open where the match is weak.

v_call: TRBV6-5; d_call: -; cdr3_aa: ASSYVRDGNEKLF
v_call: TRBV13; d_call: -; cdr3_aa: ASSSRRASGEQY
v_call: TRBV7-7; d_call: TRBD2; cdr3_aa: ASSLGQAGINEQF
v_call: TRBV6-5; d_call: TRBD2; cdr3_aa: ASSYGLAGRDTQY
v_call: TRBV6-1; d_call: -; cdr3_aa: ASSEDVGYWSPLH
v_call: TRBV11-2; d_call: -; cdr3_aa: ASSFLGGEAF
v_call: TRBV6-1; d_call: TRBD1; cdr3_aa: ASSEAGTGGNTIY
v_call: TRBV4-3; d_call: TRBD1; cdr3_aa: ASSQLTGEKGYT
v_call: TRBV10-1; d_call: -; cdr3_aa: ASSPRNSGYEQY
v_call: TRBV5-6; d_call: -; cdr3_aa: ASRKLTGARLYGYT
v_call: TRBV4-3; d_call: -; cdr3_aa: ASSQGPATNEKLF
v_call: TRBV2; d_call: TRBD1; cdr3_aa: ASSEGGQGVYGYT
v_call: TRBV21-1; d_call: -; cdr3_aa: ASSAEGGRWNEQY
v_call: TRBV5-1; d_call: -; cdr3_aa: ASGWNSATEAF
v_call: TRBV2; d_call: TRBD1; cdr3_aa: ATDLRDRSYEQY
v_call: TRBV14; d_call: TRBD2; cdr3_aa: ASSQTSGGYNEQF
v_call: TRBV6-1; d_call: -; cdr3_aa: ASSEAMRQQETQY
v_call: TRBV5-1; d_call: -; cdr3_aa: ASSTQPGQNTEAF
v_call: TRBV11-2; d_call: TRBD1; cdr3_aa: ASSTRRTGTNSPLH
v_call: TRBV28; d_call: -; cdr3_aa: ASRTVAGLRYGYT
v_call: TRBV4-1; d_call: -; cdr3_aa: ASSQERSLNTGELF
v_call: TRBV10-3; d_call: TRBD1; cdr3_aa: AISEPTGIHEQY
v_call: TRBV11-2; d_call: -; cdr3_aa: ASSFGPGPYGYT
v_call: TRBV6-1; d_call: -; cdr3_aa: ASSEFPEGGEKLF
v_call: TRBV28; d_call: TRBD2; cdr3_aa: ASSLASGGQETQY
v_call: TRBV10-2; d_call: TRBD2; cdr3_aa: ASSDPSGEYEQY
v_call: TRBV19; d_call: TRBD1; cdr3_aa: ASSRYRTGPETQY
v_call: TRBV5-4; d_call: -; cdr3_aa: ATLDERMEETQY
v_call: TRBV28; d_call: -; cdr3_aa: ASSLVWREAF
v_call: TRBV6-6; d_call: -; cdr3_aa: ASSYGGVSSYNEQF
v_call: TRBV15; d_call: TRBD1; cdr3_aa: ATSKGRDRGFNYGYT
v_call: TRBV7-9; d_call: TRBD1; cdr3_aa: ASSSTRDRATNTGELF
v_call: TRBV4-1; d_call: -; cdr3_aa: ASSHWQSSTDTQY
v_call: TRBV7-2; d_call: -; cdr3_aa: ASSLALAVNYGYT
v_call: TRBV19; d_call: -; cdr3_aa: ASSIGPGSYEQY
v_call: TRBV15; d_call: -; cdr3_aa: ATSRITDVPDYGYT
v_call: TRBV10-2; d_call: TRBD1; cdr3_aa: ASSDGTGEIKAF
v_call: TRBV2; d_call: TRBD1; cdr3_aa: ASSDRDRGEDTQY
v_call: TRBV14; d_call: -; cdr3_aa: ASSQDSRTDTDTQY
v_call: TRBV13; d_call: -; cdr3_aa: ASSHRDGNEKLF
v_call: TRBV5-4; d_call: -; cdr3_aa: ASSLDNGGFYGYT
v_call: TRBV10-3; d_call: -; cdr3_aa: ATLKEDGQPQH
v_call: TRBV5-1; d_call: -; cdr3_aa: ASSSDGYTEAF
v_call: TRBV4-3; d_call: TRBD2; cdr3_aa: ASSPTRGGYNEQF
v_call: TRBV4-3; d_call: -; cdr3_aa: ASSQDREGARDTQY
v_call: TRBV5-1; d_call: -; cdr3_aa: ASSLDGLDIQY
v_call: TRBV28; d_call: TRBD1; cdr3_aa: ASSIETTYDREYYGNQPQH
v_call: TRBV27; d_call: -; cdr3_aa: ASSPTSYETQY
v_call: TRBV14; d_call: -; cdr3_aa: ASRGLGNTIY
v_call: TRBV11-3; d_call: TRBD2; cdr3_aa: ASLPRGGFTDTQY
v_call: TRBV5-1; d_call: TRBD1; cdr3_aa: ASSLGDRRDTQY
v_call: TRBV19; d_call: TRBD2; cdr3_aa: ASRTLSGGGTDTQY
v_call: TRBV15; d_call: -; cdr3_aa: ATSRDVARANTGELF
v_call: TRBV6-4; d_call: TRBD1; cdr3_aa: ASSTGTGGVDTQY
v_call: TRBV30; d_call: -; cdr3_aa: AWRAGTYEQY
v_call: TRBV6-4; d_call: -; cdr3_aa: ASSGDNTGELF
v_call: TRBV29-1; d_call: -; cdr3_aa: SAFSYNEQF
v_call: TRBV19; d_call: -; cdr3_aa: ASSLQTGLNTGELF
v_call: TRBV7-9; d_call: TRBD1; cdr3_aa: ASSHGRDRAGAF
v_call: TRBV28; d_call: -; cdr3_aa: ASRNDGNSPLH